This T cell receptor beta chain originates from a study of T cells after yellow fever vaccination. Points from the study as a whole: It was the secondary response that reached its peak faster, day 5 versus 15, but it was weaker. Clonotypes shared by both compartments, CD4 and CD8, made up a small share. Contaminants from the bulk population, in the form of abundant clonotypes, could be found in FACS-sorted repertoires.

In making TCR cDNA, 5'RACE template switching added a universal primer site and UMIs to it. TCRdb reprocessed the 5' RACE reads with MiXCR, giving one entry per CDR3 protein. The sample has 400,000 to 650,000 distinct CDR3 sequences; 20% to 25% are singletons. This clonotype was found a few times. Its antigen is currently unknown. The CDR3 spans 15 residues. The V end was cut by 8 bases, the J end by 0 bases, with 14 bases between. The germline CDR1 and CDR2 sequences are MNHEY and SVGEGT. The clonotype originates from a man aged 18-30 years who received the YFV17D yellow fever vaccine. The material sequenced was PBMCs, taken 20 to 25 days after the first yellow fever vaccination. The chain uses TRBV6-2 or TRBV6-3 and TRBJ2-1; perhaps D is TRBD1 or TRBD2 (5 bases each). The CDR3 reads CASDGAMSSYNEQFF. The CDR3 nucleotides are TGTGCCAGCGACGGGGCGATGAGCTCCTACAATGAGCAGTTCTTC.